Sequencing of this TCR beta chain was carried out in a study of T cells in tumors after PD-1 blockade. Study at large: Excluded were patients with checkpoint blockade, immunosuppressants, or radiotherapy or other anti-cancer therapy within 4 weeks. Some patients also took daily vismodegib 150 mg during anti-PD-1 treatment.

In regard to this clone: Its specificity is not known.

Using immunoSEQ multiplex PCR, the repertoire was profiled, and TCRdb retains in-frame clones only, with some absent. Altogether around 13,000 clones are present, roughly four fifths being singletons, with the ten largest covering around a quarter. Findings and limits, study-wide: About 41% of tumor TCR clonotypes were also found in blood.

The germline V gene has CDR1 LGHDT and CDR2 YNNKEL (reference sequence). The CDR3 spans 14 residues. Trimming left V 3 bases short and J 0 bases short, with 8 bases between. The chain carries TRBV3-1 (or the pseudogene TRBV3-2) and TRBJ1-1, with a tentative D call TRBD1 (6 bases). This sample comprised PBMCs, obtained after anti-PD-1 treatment. This clonotype was obtained from a human donor with basal cell carcinoma. In DNA, the CDR3 is TGTGCCAGCAGCCAGGGGACACTGAACACTGAAGCTTTCTTT. Encoded protein: CASSQGTLNTEAFF.